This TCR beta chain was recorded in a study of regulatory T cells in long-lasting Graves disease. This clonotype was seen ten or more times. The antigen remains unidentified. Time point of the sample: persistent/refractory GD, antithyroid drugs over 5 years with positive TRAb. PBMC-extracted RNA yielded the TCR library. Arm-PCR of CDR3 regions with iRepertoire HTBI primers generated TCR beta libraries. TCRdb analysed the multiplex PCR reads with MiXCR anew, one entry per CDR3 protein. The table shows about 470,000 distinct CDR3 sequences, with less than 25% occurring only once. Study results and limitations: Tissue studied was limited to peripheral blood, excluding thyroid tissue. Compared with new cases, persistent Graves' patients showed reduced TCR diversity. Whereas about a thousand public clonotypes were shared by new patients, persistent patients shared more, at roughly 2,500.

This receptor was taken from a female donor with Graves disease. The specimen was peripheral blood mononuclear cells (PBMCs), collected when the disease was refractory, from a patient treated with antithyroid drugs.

The CDR3 here is CASSLENQPQHF. The DNA of the CDR3 is TGTGCCAGCAGTTTAGAGAATCAGCCCCAGCATTTT. This chain uses TRBV28 with TRBJ1-5; no definite D call. The CDR3 sequence is 12 residues long. CDR1 MDHEN and CDR2 SYDVKM come from the germline V gene. The V and J ends lost 2 bases and 4 bases respectively, with 3 bases between them.